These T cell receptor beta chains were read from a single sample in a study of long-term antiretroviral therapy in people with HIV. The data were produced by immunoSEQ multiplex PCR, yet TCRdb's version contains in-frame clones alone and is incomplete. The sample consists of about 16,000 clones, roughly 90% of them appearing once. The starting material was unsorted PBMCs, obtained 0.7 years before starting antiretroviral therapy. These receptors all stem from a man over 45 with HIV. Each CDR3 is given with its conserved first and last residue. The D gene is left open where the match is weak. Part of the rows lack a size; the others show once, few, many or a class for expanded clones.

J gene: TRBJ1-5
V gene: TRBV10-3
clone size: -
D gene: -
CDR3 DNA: TGTGCCATCAGTGCGGGGGGACGGCAAAATCAGCCCCAGCATTTT
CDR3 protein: CAISAGGRQNQPQHF

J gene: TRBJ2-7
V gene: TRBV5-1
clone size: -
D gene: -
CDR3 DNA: TGCGCCAGCAGCTTGGCCAGTGCAGCAGCGAACTACGAGCAGTACTTC
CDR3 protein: CASSLASAAANYEQYF

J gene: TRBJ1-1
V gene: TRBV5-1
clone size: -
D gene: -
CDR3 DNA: TGCGCCAGCAGCTTGGCCGAGGTGAACACTGAAGCTTTCTTT
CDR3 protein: CASSLAEVNTEAFF

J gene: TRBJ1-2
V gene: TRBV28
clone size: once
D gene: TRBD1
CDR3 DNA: TGTGCCAGCAGAATTATGCGGGACAGGGGTTGGAACTATGGCTACACCTTC
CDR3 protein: CASRIMRDRGWNYGYTF

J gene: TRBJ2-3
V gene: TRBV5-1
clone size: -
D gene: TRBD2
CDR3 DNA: TGCGCCAGCAGCTCGCGGACTAGCGGGATGACAGATACGCAGTATTTT
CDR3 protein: CASSSRTSGMTDTQYF

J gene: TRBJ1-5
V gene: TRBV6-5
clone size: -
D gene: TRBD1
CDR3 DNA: TGTGCCAGCAGTTCCAGTCAGGGGGATCAGCCCCAGCATTTT
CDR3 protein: CASSSSQGDQPQHF

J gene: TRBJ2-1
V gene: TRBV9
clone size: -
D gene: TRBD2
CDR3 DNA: TGTGCCAGCAGCGTACTGAGCGGGGGGTACAATGAGCAGTTCTTC
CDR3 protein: CASSVLSGGYNEQFF

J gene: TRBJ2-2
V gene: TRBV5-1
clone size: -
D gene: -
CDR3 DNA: TGCGCCAGCAGCGGAGAGATAGGGCGGGTCGCCGGGGAGCTGTTTTTT
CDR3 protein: CASSGEIGRVAGELFF

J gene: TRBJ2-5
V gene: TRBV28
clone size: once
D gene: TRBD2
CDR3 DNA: TGTGCCAGCAGGACTAGCCCACAAGAGACCCAGTACTTC
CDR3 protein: CASRTSPQETQYF

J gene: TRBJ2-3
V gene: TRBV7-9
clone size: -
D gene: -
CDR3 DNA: TGTGCCAGCAGCTTAGTAGGGAAGAGCACAGATACGCAGTATTTT
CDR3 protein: CASSLVGKSTDTQYF

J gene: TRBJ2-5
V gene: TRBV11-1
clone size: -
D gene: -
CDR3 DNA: TGTGCCAGCAGCTTACCAGGGCCAGAGACCCAGTACTTC
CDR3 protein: CASSLPGPETQYF

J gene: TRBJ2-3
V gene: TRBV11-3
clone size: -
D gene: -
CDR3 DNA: TGTGCCAGCAGCTTAGATCGGGACACAGATACGCAGTATTTT
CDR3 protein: CASSLDRDTDTQYF

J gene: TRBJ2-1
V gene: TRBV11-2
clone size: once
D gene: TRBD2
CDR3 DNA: TGTGCCAGCAGTCTAGCGGGAGGGCCGGCCTACAATGAGCAGTTCTTC
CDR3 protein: CASSLAGGPAYNEQFF

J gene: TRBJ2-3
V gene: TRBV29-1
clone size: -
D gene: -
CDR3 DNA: TGCAGCGTCGCTATGATTAATCGGGCAGATACGCAGTATTTT
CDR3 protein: CSVAMINRADTQYF

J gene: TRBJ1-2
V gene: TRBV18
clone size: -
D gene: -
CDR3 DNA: TGTGCCAGCTCACCACCGTCAAAATACGACTATGGCTACACCTTC
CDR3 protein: CASSPPSKYDYGYTF

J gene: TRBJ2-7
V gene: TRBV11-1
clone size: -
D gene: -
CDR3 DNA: TGTGCCAGCAGCTTTCCCAGTGCCAGCTCCTACGAGCAGTACTTC
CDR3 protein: CASSFPSASSYEQYF

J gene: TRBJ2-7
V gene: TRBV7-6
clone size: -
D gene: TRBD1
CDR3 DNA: TGTGCCAGCAGCTTAACGGCGGGACAGGGGTTAGACGAGCAGTACTTC
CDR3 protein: CASSLTAGQGLDEQYF

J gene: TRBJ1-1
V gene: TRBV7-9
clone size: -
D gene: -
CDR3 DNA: TGTGCCAGCAGCTTAGCGCATAGGCAGCAAAAATTTGAAGCTTTCTTT
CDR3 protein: CASSLAHRQQKFEAFF

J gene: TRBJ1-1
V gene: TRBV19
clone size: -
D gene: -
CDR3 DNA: TGTGCCAGTAAAGTACACGCCTTTGAAGCTTTCTTT
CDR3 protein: CASKVHAFEAFF

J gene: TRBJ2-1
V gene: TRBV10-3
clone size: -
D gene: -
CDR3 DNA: TGTGCCATCAGTGTTCTCATCGGTAATGAGCAGTTCTTC
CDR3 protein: CAISVLIGNEQFF

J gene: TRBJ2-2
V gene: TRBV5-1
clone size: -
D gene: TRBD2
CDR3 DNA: TGCGCCAGCAGCTTGCGGGTAGCGGGGGTGAACACCGGGGAGCTGTTTTTT
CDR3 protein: CASSLRVAGVNTGELFF

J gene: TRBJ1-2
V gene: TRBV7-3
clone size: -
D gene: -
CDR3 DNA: TGTGCCAGCAGTTTGGACAGCAGTCCATGGGGCTACACCTTC
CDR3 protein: CASSLDSSPWGYTF

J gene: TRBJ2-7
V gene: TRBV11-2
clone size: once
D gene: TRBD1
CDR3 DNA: TGTGCCAGCAGCTTCTCCCCGGGACAGGCCTACGAGCAGTACTTC
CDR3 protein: CASSFSPGQAYEQYF

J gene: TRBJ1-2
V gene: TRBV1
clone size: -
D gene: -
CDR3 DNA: TGCACCAGCAGCCAAGGTCACAGGGGGGATGGCTACACCTTC
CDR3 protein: CTSSQGHRGDGYTF

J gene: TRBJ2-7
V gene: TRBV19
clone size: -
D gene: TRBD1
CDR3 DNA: TGTGCCAGTACCCAAACCGGGACAGGGGGATACGAGCAGTACTTC
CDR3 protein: CASTQTGTGGYEQYF

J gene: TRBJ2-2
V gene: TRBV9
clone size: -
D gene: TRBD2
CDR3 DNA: TGTGCCAGCAGCGGATTAGCGGGGGCCTCCGGGGAGCTGTTTTTT
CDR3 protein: CASSGLAGASGELFF

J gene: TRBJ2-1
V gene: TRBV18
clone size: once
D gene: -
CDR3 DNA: TGTGCCAGCTCTCAGGGGTCGGAGGATGAGCAGTTCTTC
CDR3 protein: CASSQGSEDEQFF

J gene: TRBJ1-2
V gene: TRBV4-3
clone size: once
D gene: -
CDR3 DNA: TGCGCCAGCAGCCAACTAGGGGTGGCTTATGGCTACACCTTC
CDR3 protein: CASSQLGVAYGYTF

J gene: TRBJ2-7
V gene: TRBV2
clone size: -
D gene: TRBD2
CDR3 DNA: TGTGCCAGCCCCCGCGGGGGCTCCTACGAGCAGTACTTC
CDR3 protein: CASPRGGSYEQYF

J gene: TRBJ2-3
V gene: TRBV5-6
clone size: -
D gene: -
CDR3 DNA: TGTGCCAGCAGCTTGGAGTTGGGGATCACAGATACGCAGTATTTT
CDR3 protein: CASSLELGITDTQYF

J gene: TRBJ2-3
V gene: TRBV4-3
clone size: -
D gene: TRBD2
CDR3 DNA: TGCGCCAGCAGCCCTCACCCGGCGGGGGGGCGGGGAATCACAGATACGCAGTATTTT
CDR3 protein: CASSPHPAGGRGITDTQYF

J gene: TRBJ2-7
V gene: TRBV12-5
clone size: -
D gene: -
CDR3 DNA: TGTGCTAGTGGGGTGTTTAAACGACTTATTCTGTACGAGCAGTACTTC
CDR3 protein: CASGVFKRLILYEQYF

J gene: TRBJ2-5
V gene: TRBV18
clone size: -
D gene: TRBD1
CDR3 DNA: TGTGCCAGCTCACCCGGGACAGGTCTCCGGGAGACCCAGTACTTC
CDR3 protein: CASSPGTGLRETQYF

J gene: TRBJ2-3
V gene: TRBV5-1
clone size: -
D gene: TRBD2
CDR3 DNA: TGCGCCAGCAGCTTGGGAGGACTAGCGGGAGACAACACAGATACGCAGTATTTT
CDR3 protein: CASSLGGLAGDNTDTQYF

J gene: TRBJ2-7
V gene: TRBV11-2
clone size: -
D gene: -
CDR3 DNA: TGTGCCAGCAGCTTAGAAAGGGTGGGCCACTACGAGCAGTACTTC
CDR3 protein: CASSLERVGHYEQYF

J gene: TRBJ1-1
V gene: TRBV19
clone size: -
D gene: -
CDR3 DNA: TGTGCCAGTAGTGTGACAGCGAACACTGAAGCTTTCTTT
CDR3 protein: CASSVTANTEAFF

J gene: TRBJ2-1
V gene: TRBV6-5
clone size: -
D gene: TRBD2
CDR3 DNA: TGTGCCAGCAGCTTCGGACTAGCTAGGGACAATGAGCAGTTCTTC
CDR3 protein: CASSFGLARDNEQFF

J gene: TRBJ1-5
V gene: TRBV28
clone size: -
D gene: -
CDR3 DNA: TGTGCCACCCTAAAGAGCCCGGCCCAGCCCCAGCATTTT
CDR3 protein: CATLKSPAQPQHF

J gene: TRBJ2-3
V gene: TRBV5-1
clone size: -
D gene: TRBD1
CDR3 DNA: TGCGCCAGCAGCTTGGCCACTGGACAGGGTAGGGGCACGCAGTATTTT
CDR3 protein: CASSLATGQGRGTQYF

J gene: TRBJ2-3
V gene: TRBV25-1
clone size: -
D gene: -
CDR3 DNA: TGTGCCAGCAGTGAGGTCTCCACAGATACGCAGTATTTT
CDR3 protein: CASSEVSTDTQYF

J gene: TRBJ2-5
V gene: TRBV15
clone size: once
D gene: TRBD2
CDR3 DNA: TGTGCCACCAGCAGAGATCCGCTAGCGGGAGTCCCCCAGTACTTC
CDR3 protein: CATSRDPLAGVPQYF

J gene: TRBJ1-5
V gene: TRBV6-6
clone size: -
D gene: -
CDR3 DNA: TGTGCCAGCAGTTACTCAGGGTATAGCAATCAGCCCCAGCATTTT
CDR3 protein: CASSYSGYSNQPQHF

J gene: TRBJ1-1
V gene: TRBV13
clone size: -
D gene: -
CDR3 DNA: TGTGCCAGCAGCTTAGGTTGGAAATCTGACACTGAAGCTTTCTTT
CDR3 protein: CASSLGWKSDTEAFF

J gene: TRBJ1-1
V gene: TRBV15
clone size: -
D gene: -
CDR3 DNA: TGTGCCACCAGCAGGGGCCGCGGGGAAGGGGGCACTGAAGCTTTCTTT
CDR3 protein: CATSRGRGEGGTEAFF

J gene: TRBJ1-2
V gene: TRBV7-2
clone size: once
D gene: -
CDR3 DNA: TGTGCCAGCAGCGATTATTCGGGCTATGGCTACACCTTC
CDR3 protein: CASSDYSGYGYTF

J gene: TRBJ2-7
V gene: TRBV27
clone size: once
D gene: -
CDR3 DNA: TGTGCCAGCTCGAGCCCCGGGACCGGATACTACGAGCAGTACTTC
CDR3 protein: CASSSPGTGYYEQYF

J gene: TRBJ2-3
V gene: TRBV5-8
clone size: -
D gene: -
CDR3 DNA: TGTGCCAGCAGCTTGGGCAGGGAGAGGGATACGCAGTATTTT
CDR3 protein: CASSLGRERDTQYF

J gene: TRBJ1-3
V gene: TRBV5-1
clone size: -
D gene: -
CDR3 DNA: TGCGCCAGCAGCTCGGGACCCCCCTCTGGAAACACCATATATTTT
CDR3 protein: CASSSGPPSGNTIYF

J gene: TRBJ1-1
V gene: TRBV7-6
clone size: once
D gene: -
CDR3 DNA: TGTGCCAGCAGCGTAACGGAAGACACTGAAGCTTTCTTT
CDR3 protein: CASSVTEDTEAFF

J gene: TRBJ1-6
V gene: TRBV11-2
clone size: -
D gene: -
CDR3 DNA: TGTGCCAGCAGCTTAGAGGCATTAGGGTTCTCCTATAATTCACCCCTCCACTTT
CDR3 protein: CASSLEALGFSYNSPLHF

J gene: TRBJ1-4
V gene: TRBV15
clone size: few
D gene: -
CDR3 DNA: TGTGCCACCAGCAGAGATCGCGGTACGGGGAAACTGTTTTTT
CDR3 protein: CATSRDRGTGKLFF

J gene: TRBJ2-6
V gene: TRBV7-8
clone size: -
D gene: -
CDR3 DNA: TGTGCCAGCAGCTTGAGGATCTCTGGGGCCAACGTCCTGACTTTC
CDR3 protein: CASSLRISGANVLTF

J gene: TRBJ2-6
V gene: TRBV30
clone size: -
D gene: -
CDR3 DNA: TGTGCCTGGAGCGTGGCGGGACCCGGGGCCAACGTCCTGACTTTC
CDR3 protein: CAWSVAGPGANVLTF

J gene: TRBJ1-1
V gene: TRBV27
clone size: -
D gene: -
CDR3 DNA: TGTGCCAGCAGTTTATCTCACAGGCCAAACACTGAAGCTTTCTTT
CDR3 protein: CASSLSHRPNTEAFF